This T cell receptor (beta chain) was obtained from a study of cytomegalovirus exposure and HLA in healthy donors. 13 Jbeta primers and 60 Vbeta primers were used for the PCR. Repertoires were generated with immunoSEQ multiplex PCR, while TCRdb's copy carries only in-frame clones and drops some. Found here are some 180,000 clones, roughly 79% of them singletons; the top ten hold 2.9%. The CDR3 runs to 18 residues. V lost 0 bases to trimming and J lost 3 bases; unmatched junction nucleotides: 7. CDR1 and CDR2 from the germline V gene are SGDLS and YYNGEE. The clonotype originates from a male donor in good health and CMV-seronegative. This chain uses TRBV9 with TRBJ2-3; 13 nucleotides line up with TRBD2. The specimen was PBMCs. The CDR3 nucleotides are TGTGCCAGCAGCGTAGAGAGGGGGACTAGCGGGACGACAGATACGCAGTATTTT. This encodes CASSVERGTSGTTDTQYF.